This TCR beta chain is drawn from a study of blood T cell repertoires in COVID-19. Seattle patients were enrolled during active infection and followed longitudinally. This table comes from immunoSEQ multiplex PCR, and its TCRdb copy is limited to in-frame clones, with some not included. This table holds 68,000 or so clones, 70% to 90% found once. What was sequenced was peripheral blood. The sequence was collected from a woman in her forties or fifties with COVID-19, enrolled during active disease.

In DNA, the CDR3 is TGCAGCGTAACCGGACTAGCGGGACTGGGGGAGACCCAGTACTTC. This sequence encodes CSVTGLAGLGETQYF. The chain is built from TRBV29-1 and TRBJ2-5; 12 nucleotides agree with TRBD2. The junction had 10 bases not matched to a gene; V was cut back by 6 bases and J by 5 bases. There are 15 residues in the CDR3. The germline V gene encodes CDR1 SQVTM and CDR2 ANQGSEA.